This T cell receptor beta chain came from a study of T cell responses to AZD1222 COVID-19 vaccine. Study results and limitations: Nearly half of spike-specific TCRs reportedly go after variant regions that carry no mutations. Vaccine-associated CD4 TCRs spanned spike, dominant at 160-218 and 743-854. At baseline, just a handful of AZD1222 recipients tested seropositive. Donors were chiefly white British, with a greater number of females, and clonal diversity was perhaps underestimated.

Assay used: immunoSEQ multiplex PCR; TCRdb lists only in-frame clones, some missing. This sample has over 90,000 clones, with approximately 84% found just once. Germline V gene lookup returns CDR1 SGHRS and CDR2 YFSETQ. This CDR3 has 14 residues. The V gene lost 2 bases and the J gene lost 1 base, with 9 bases spanning the gap. Concerning this clone itself: Its antigen is unidentified.

The material was peripheral blood, obtained on day 0 of AZD1222 vaccination. The sequence was obtained from an adult in good health. V is TRBV5-1 and J is TRBJ2-5; D is tentatively TRBD1 or TRBD2 (6 bases each). The CDR3 protein is CASSLGGLQETQYF. The CDR3 DNA reads TGCGCCAGCAGCTTAGGGGGACTCCAAGAGACCCAGTACTTC.